This T cell receptor beta chain came from a study of T cell responses to AZD1222 COVID-19 vaccine. Study observations and caveats: Researchers report vaccine-associated CD4 TCRs spanning spike, with dominance at 160-218 and 743-854.

With respect to this clone: The antigen remains undetermined.

Data came from immunoSEQ multiplex PCR; TCRdb stores just in-frame clones and leaves some out. Here the sample spans 200,000 or so clones, 85% to 95% being singletons. Germline loops: CDR1 LNHNV, CDR2 YYDKDF (reference sequence). CDR3 length: 14 amino acids. Germline trimming cut 5 bases from V and 5 bases from J; bases unmatched to any gene: 4. This sequence joins TRBV15 and TRBJ1-4, with TRBD1 matching over 8 bases. This receptor was obtained from an adult in good health. Sequenced here: peripheral blood, sampled on day 0 of AZD1222 vaccination. The CDR3: CATSWDRRNEKLFF. The CDR3 nucleotides are TGTGCCACCAGCTGGGACAGGCGAAATGAAAAACTGTTTTTT.